This T cell receptor (beta chain) was identified in a study of T cell responses to AZD1222 COVID-19 vaccine. Measured with immunoSEQ multiplex PCR; TCRdb has only the in-frame clones, and not every one. The sample has about 120,000 clones; more than 85% are singletons. Points on this clone: Antigen specificity is unknown.

Overall study results and limits: When two AZD1222 doses had been given, Spike-specific TCR breadth and depth rose. Of spike-specific TCRs, nearly half reportedly target regions left unmutated in variants. The sample set comprised mostly white British donors with more females, and clonal diversity was possibly underestimated.

Germline V gene lookup returns CDR1 GTSNPN and CDR2 SVGIG (reference sequence). V gave up 0 bases and J gave up 0 bases, with 6 bases separating them. The CDR3 is 14 amino acids. The TCR was taken from an adult who received the AZD1222 COVID-19 vaccine. The rearrangement uses TRBV30 and TRBJ1-5; D is undetermined. Sequencing used peripheral blood, obtained 28 days after the second AZD1222 dose. The CDR3: CAWSVIGSNQPQHF. The CDR3 DNA is TGTGCCTGGAGTGTAATCGGTAGCAATCAGCCCCAGCATTTT.